This is a list of T cell receptor beta chains from one sample in a study of T cells after yellow fever vaccination. TCRdb recomputed calls from the 5' RACE reads with MiXCR, one row per CDR3 protein. Of a few hundred thousand distinct CDR3 sequences in the sample, approximately 4% were seen once. Sequences were derived from PBMCs, sampled 5 days after the yellow fever booster vaccination. The receptor source for this set is a man younger than 35 who received the YFV17D yellow fever vaccine. Each CDR3 is given with its conserved first and last residue. A D gene is named only where the DNA matches it firmly. The size entry is marked missing in some rows and otherwise reads once, few, many or a size class.

j_call clone_size v_call d_call cdr3_nt cdr3_aa
TRBJ1-1 - TRBV15 - TGTGCCACCAGCAGCGGACCTTACACTGAAGCTTTCTTT CATSSGPYTEAFF
TRBJ1-1 few TRBV7-9 - TGTGCCAGCAGCTTCCCGGAACCGAACACTGAAGCTTTCTTT CASSFPEPNTEAFF
TRBJ2-5 many TRBV5-1 TRBD1 TGCGCCAGCAGCTTGTCAGGGGGACGAGAGACCCAGTACTTC CASSLSGGRETQYF
TRBJ2-2 - TRBV9 - TGTGCCAGCAGCGTAGAAGCACGCAGCGGGGAGCTGTTTTTT CASSVEARSGELFF
TRBJ2-1 few TRBV12-3/TRBV12-4 - TGTGCCAGCACGCCGGCATTGACGCGCTCCTACAATGAGCAGTTCTTC CASTPALTRSYNEQFF
TRBJ2-4 many TRBV5-1 TRBD1 TGCGCCAGCAGCGAGAGACAGGGCTTAGCCAAAAACATTCAGTACTTC CASSERQGLAKNIQYF
TRBJ2-5 - TRBV6-6 TRBD1 TGTGCCAGCAATCAGGGGGCAGGGCCTGGGGAGACCCAGTACTTC CASNQGAGPGETQYF
TRBJ2-7 many TRBV7-6 - TGTGCCAGCAGCTCCGGGACACGGTTGCCCTACGAGCAGTACTTC CASSSGTRLPYEQYF
TRBJ1-2 few TRBV20-1 - TGCAGTGCCGGACCAGGTGGCTACACCTTC CSAGPGGYTF
TRBJ2-3 few TRBV7-2 - TGTGCCAGCAGCCCCGACTGGGGGGATACGCAGTATTTT CASSPDWGDTQYF
TRBJ2-2 many TRBV7-2 - TGTGCCAGCAGCCGGGATAGCGGGGAGCTGTTTTTT CASSRDSGELFF
TRBJ2-5 few TRBV20-1 TRBD2 TGCAGTGCTGTCGGGGGGAGGAAGACCCAGTACTTC CSAVGGRKTQYF
TRBJ1-6 many TRBV5-6 - TGTGCCAGCAGCTTGGGACCCAACCCGGTAACCATCCTTTTTGGACCCCTCCACTTT CASSLGPNPVTILFGPLHF
TRBJ1-2 - TRBV24-1 TRBD1 TGTGCCACCAGTGATTCCAGGGGGCAGGGTGGCTACACCTTC CATSDSRGQGGYTF
TRBJ2-5 many TRBV12-3/TRBV12-4 TRBD2 TGTGCCAGCAGTGTGACTAGCGGGGAAGAGACCCAGTACTTC CASSVTSGEETQYF
TRBJ2-3 few TRBV9 TRBD2 TGTGCCAGCAGCCCGGGACTAGGCGGCCGCGATACGCAGTATTTT CASSPGLGGRDTQYF
TRBJ2-2 few TRBV27 - TGTGCCAGCAGTTTTCGACTAAGCACCGGGGAGCTGTTTTTT CASSFRLSTGELFF
TRBJ1-2 many TRBV20-1 - TGCAGTGCTATTATCGTCGGCAGGGGCTATGGCTACACCTTC CSAIIVGRGYGYTF
TRBJ2-3 few TRBV5-1 - TGCGCCAGCAGCTTGGTTCCAGGGACCACAGATACGCAGTATTTT CASSLVPGTTDTQYF
TRBJ2-1 - TRBV3-1 TRBD2 TGTGCCAGCAGCCAAGGGGACGGACTAGACCATGAGCAGTTCTTC CASSQGDGLDHEQFF
TRBJ2-5 many TRBV10-2 - TGCGCCAGCAGTGGGGGGGAGACCCAGTACTTC CASSGGETQYF
TRBJ2-7 - TRBV15 - TGTGCCACCAGCAGAGATCTGTCGGGAGCATACGAGCAGTACTTC CATSRDLSGAYEQYF
TRBJ2-5 - TRBV7-9 - TGTGCCAGCAGCATACCGACAGGTGGTCGTGAGACCCAGTACTTC CASSIPTGGRETQYF
TRBJ2-1 - TRBV5-5 - TGTGCCAGCAGTCGGGGAGCGAATGAGCAGTTCTTC CASSRGANEQFF
TRBJ2-7 many TRBV9 - TGTGCCAGCAGCGTCACAGGGTCGTACGAGCAGTACTTC CASSVTGSYEQYF
TRBJ2-6 many TRBV6-5 - TGTGCCAGCAGTTTCACCCCCCAGGGTTCTGGGGCCAACGTCCTGACTTTC CASSFTPQGSGANVLTF
TRBJ2-1 few TRBV4-3 - TGCGCCAGCAGCCAAGATGGAGTGGATGAGCAGTTCTTC CASSQDGVDEQFF
TRBJ1-1 few TRBV7-2 - TGTGCCAGCTGCTTAGGGGCGGACACTGAAGCTTTCTTT CASCLGADTEAFF
TRBJ2-1 few TRBV12-5 - TGTGCTAGTGGTTTTAGTACTTTGAATGAGCAGTTCTTC CASGFSTLNEQFF
TRBJ2-7 few TRBV28 TRBD2 TGTGCCAGCAGTTTATTCCTTGGGACTACAAGCTCCTACGAGCAGTACTTC CASSLFLGTTSSYEQYF
TRBJ2-7 many TRBV2 - TGTGCCAGCAGTGAACAGGACTACGAGCAGTACTTC CASSEQDYEQYF
TRBJ2-1 few TRBV7-3 - TGTGCCAGCAGCTTAAATCGTGCGGGGAATGAGCAGTTCTTC CASSLNRAGNEQFF
TRBJ2-6 few TRBV18 - TGTGCCAGCTCACCAGGTGTGGGAAGCTCTGGGGCCAACGTCCTGACTTTC CASSPGVGSSGANVLTF
TRBJ1-3 - TRBV7-2 TRBD1 TGTGCCAGCAGCGTCGGACAGGGAATCTCTGGAAACACCATATATTTT CASSVGQGISGNTIYF
TRBJ1-1 many TRBV20-1 TRBD1 TGCAGTGCTAGAGAAAGGGGGACAGGAGCTGAAGCTTTCTTT CSARERGTGAEAFF
TRBJ1-1 many TRBV10-3 - TGTGCCATCAGTGTAACAGGAGGGGACACTGAAGCTTTCTTT CAISVTGGDTEAFF
TRBJ2-1 many TRBV5-1 TRBD2 TGCGCCAGCAGCCCGGGACTAGCGGGCAGGCAGCACGGTGAGCAGTTCTTC CASSPGLAGRQHGEQFF
TRBJ2-1 many TRBV5-6 - TGTGCCAGCCCCGAGGGACGGCACAATGAGCAGTTCTTC CASPEGRHNEQFF
TRBJ2-1 few TRBV7-8 TRBD2 TGTGCCAGCAGCTTAAGATCCCTAGCGGGGTTCAATGAGCAGTTCTTC CASSLRSLAGFNEQFF
TRBJ2-7 many TRBV6-5 TRBD1 TGTGCCAGCAGTTCGACAGGGGGAGAGCAGTACTTC CASSSTGGEQYF
TRBJ2-1 many TRBV18 TRBD1 TGTGCCAGCTCACCGGGACAGGGTTCCTACAATGAGCAGTTCTTC CASSPGQGSYNEQFF
TRBJ2-3 many TRBV7-6 - TGTGCCAGCAGTCAGAACCCCTCTATGGACCGCCGTCCAGATACGCAGTATTTT CASSQNPSMDRRPDTQYF
TRBJ2-1 - TRBV27 TRBD2 TGTGCCAGCAGTCCCTTTAGCGGGAACTCCTACAATGAGCAGTTCTTC CASSPFSGNSYNEQFF
TRBJ2-1 few TRBV9 TRBD2 TGTGCCAGCAGCGTAAGCGGGGGGTCTACCAGCTCCTACAATGAGCAGTTCTTC CASSVSGGSTSSYNEQFF
TRBJ2-7 - TRBV4-1 - TGCGCCAGCAGCCTTCTTTCGACCTCCTACGAGCAGTACTTC CASSLLSTSYEQYF
TRBJ2-3 few TRBV4-2 - TGTGCCAGCAGCCCCAAGACTCGAGATACGCAGTATTTT CASSPKTRDTQYF
TRBJ2-1 - TRBV12-3/TRBV12-4 - TGTGCCAGCAGTTTTCGGGTGGGAAACAATGAGCAGTTCTTC CASSFRVGNNEQFF
TRBJ2-3 - TRBV20-1 - TGCAGTGCTAGAGTTCCGGGGCCTCCTGGTACGCAGTATTTT CSARVPGPPGTQYF
TRBJ2-7 many TRBV5-1 - TGCGCCAGCAGACTGAGGACGGGACTTTTCTACGAGCAGTACTTC CASRLRTGLFYEQYF
TRBJ2-3 few TRBV6-2/TRBV6-3 TRBD1 TGTGCCAGCAGTTACGTCTTCGGGGCAGGGGGAGACACAGATACGCAGTATTTT CASSYVFGAGGDTDTQYF
TRBJ2-5 few TRBV9 TRBD1 TGTGCCAGCAGCGGGCCGGGACAGAGCCAAGAGACCCAGTACTTC CASSGPGQSQETQYF
TRBJ2-1 few TRBV6-1 - TGTGCCAGCAGAGAAGGGTGGTACAATGAGCAGTTCTTC CASREGWYNEQFF
TRBJ2-3 many TRBV7-2 - TGTGCCAGCAGCTTAATGGGCCCAGATACGCAGTATTTT CASSLMGPDTQYF
TRBJ2-6 many TRBV6-2/TRBV6-3 - TGTGCCAGCGGTAGGCCCCCGTCCGATGGGGCCAACGTCCTGACTTTC CASGRPPSDGANVLTF
TRBJ1-1 few TRBV5-1 - TGCGCCAGCAGCTCGCGGGGTCGGTACACTGAAGCTTTCTTT CASSSRGRYTEAFF
TRBJ1-5 - TRBV20-1 - TGCAGTGCTAATGATTATAGCAATCAGCCCCAGCATTTT CSANDYSNQPQHF
TRBJ2-1 - TRBV4-3 - TGCGCCAGCAGCCAAGGGACTCCGAATGAGCAGTTCTTC CASSQGTPNEQFF